Presented here are 4 T cell receptor beta chains from one specimen sequenced in a study of CD8 T cells in Susac syndrome. RNA was extracted with the RNeasy kit, and a quantity of roughly 0.5 to 1 ug was reverse transcribed using random hexamers. TCRdb re-derived calls from the immunoSEQ multiplex PCR reads in MiXCR, one entry per CDR3 protein. In the table there are roughly 220,000 distinct CDR3 sequences, about 95% of which are singletons. Sample: CD4+ T cells from PBMCs. The receptors shown here come from a human donor with Susac syndrome.

The chain links TRBV5-1 to TRBJ2-3; TRBD1 agrees at 7 bases. Trimming removed 0 bases from V and 3 bases from J; junction bases left unmatched: 7. The CDR3 totals 16 residues. Germline CDR1 SGHRS, CDR2 YFSETQ. The CDR3 sequence: CASSLAINRGTDTQYF. CDR3 nucleotide sequence: TGCGCCAGCAGCTTGGCGATCAACAGGGGAACAGATACGCAGTATTTT.

Only one count was recorded for this clonotype. The J gene is TRBJ2-3, the V gene TRBV9; no firm D call. Trimming pared 0 bases from V and 5 bases from J, leaving 7 bases between. The germline V gene has CDR1 SGDLS and CDR2 YYNGEE. The CDR3 contains 13 residues. The CDR3 DNA sequence: TGTGCCAGCAGCGTAGAGAGTGAAGATACGCAGTATTTT. Residues: CASSVESEDTQYF.

CDR3: CASSSTRPNTGELFF. The DNA of the CDR3 is TGTGCCAGCAGCTCGACTCGCCCAAACACCGGGGAGCTGTTTTTT. The chain uses TRBV5-6 and TRBJ2-2; D remains ambiguous. Trimming shortened V by 3 bases and J by 2 bases, and 11 bases separated the two germline ends. CDR1 is SGHDT and CDR2 is YYEEEE in the germline V gene. This CDR3 has 15 amino acids.

The chain combines TRBV6-4 with TRBJ1-1; D is possibly TRBD1 (5 bases). V was clipped by 7 bases and J by 4 bases, with 16 bases between them. The CDR3 has 14 amino acids. Germline assignment: CDR1 MRHNA and CDR2 SNTAGT. The chain's CDR3 is CASKGEGWGTEAFF. The CDR3 DNA sequence: TGTGCCAGCAAAGGGGAAGGCTGGGGCACTGAAGCTTTCTTT.